One sample yielded the 19 T cell receptor beta chains listed below, sequenced in a study of beta chain features in type 1 diabetes. Which antigens these TCRs recognize remains unknown. Study-wide findings and caveats: In all four CD4+ subsets, TCRB CDR3 length was significantly, moderately reduced in type 1 diabetes.

What was sequenced were expressed TCRB transcripts, since all of the isolated RNA had been reverse transcribed. The assay was immunoSEQ multiplex PCR, and TCRdb's table has in-frame clones only and misses some. The sample contains about 160,000 clones, approximately 62% of which appear only once. Sequencing was performed on naive CD4+ T cells from blood. These receptors were taken from a man aged 30 to 39 with type 1 diabetes.

The chain couples TRBV7-2 to TRBJ2-1; D gene ambiguous. There are 13 residues in the CDR3. V lost 6 bases and J lost 7, with 13 bases in between. The germline V gene has CDR1 SGHTA and CDR2 FQGNSA. CDR3 in amino acids: CASRTDRENEQFF. CDR3 sequence (DNA): TGTGCCAGCAGAACGGACCGAGAGAATGAGCAGTTCTTC.

This clone turned up a few times. At one end, the junction sequence differs from germline, possibly due to a read error. The chain is built from TRBV29-1 and TRBJ1-4; TRBD1 is a possible D gene (5 bases). CDR3 length equals 13 residues. Germline-derived CDR1 and CDR2 are SQVTM and ANQGSEA. The CDR3 sequence: CSVEGRAGEKLFF. In DNA form, the CDR3 reads TGCAGCGTGGAAGGCAGGGCAGGGGAAAAACTGTTTTTT.

V is TRBV7-2 and J is TRBJ2-1, with 9 bases identical to TRBD2. The junction had 6 bases not matched to a gene; V was cut back by 6 bases and J by 6 bases. CDR3 length: 14 residues. Germline CDR1 and CDR2: SGHTA and FQGNSA. The CDR3 loop is CASRTGGGANEQFF. Written as DNA, the CDR3 is TGTGCCAGCAGAACGGGCGGGGGGGCCAATGAGCAGTTCTTC.

The CDR3 DNA follows: TGTGCCAGCAGTTACCTCCGGGGAAACACTGAAGCTTTCTTT. It codes for CASSYLRGNTEAFF. The rearrangement joins TRBV6-6 to TRBJ1-1; D remains unclear. The CDR3 covers 14 residues. V was trimmed by 2 bases and J by 2 bases, leaving 9 bases between them. Germline assignment: CDR1 MNHNY and CDR2 SVGAGI (reference sequence).

In this sample, this clone turned up once. This chain links TRBV29-1 with TRBJ2-3, with D perhaps being TRBD1 or TRBD2 (5 bases each). Between the trimmed V and J ends, which lost 5 bases and 8 bases, there was a span of 17 bases. Germline CDR1 is SQVTM and CDR2 is ANQGSEA. This CDR3 has 13 amino acids. In DNA, the CDR3 is TGCAGCGTTAGGGACCCGCCGGGTGGTACGCAGTATTTT. Translating it yields CSVRDPPGGTQYF.

The chain links TRBV29-1 to TRBJ1-2; TRBD1 is a possible D gene (6 bases). The V end lost 4 bases, the J end lost 6 bases, and 15 bases lay between the germline ends. From germline, CDR1 is SQVTM and CDR2 ANQGSEA. The CDR3 sequence is 13 residues long. This CDR3 is CSVGEGQGNGYTF. CDR3 bases: TGCAGCGTTGGAGAGGGCCAGGGGAATGGCTACACCTTC.

The chain uses TRBV28 and TRBJ2-3; D gene unclear. The CDR3 sequence is 12 residues long. Germline CDR1 MDHEN, CDR2 SYDVKM. Between the trimmed V and J ends, which lost 5 bases and 0 bases, there was a span of 3 bases. In DNA, the CDR3 is TGTGCCAGCAGTCCGAGCACAGATACGCAGTATTTT. Protein sequence: CASSPSTDTQYF.

CDR3: CASSLIPNRNEQFF. The CDR3, as DNA: TGTGCCAGCAGCTTGATTCCCAATCGGAATGAGCAGTTCTTC. The chain employs TRBV11-2 and TRBJ2-1; D uncertain. This CDR3 has 14 amino acids. The V gene's germline CDR1 is SGHAT and CDR2 FQNNGV. The germline V and J ends were trimmed by 3 bases and 7 bases, with 13 bases remaining between them.

The gene calls are TRBV30 and TRBJ1-6; 7 bases are shared with TRBD1. CDR3 size: 13 residues. Unmatched junction bases numbered 6, after V lost 4 bases and J lost 9 bases. CDR1 and CDR2 (germline): GTSNPN, SVGIG (reference sequence). The CDR3 here is CAWKQGPASPLHF. The CDR3 bases are TGTGCCTGGAAACAGGGGCCGGCTTCACCCCTCCACTTT.

The chain uses TRBV27 and TRBJ2-7, with no clear D. CDR3 length: 12 residues. The germline V and J ends were trimmed by 2 bases and 3 bases, with 5 bases remaining between them. The germline CDR1 and CDR2 sequences are MNHEY and SMNVEV (reference sequence). The CDR3 DNA reads TGTGCCAGCAGTTTAGCAGGCTACGAGCAGTACTTC. Its protein product is CASSLAGYEQYF.

V and J are TRBV14 and TRBJ2-2; perhaps TRBD2 as D (5 bases). The V gene lost 1 base and the J gene lost 9 bases, with 12 bases spanning the gap. The CDR3 runs 14 residues. In germline, CDR1 is SGHDN, CDR2 FVKESK. DNA for the CDR3: TGTGCCAGCAGCCAAGGAGGGCCAGCCAGGGAGCTGTTTTTT. This gives the protein CASSQGGPARELFF.

This clone has a single count. Here the CDR3 reads CASSFRTVGNTIYF. In DNA form, the CDR3 reads TGTGCCAGCAGCTTTCGGACAGTCGGAAACACCATATATTTT. This chain joins TRBV13 and TRBJ1-3; maybe TRBD1 (6 bases). This CDR3 contains 14 residues. V was clipped by 3 bases and J by 4 bases, with 10 bases between them. Germline V lookup: CDR1 PRHDT, CDR2 FYEKMQ (reference sequence).

The rearrangement joins TRBV11-2 to TRBJ2-7; TRBD1 aligns across 7 bases. Trimming cost V 1 base and J 0 bases; bases outside gene matches: 6. CDR1 is SGHAT and CDR2 is FQNNGV in the germline V gene. The CDR3 runs 16 residues. DNA for the CDR3: TGTGCCAGCAGCTTAGTCTTACAGGGGAGCTCCTACGAGCAGTACTTC. Its translation: CASSLVLQGSSYEQYF.

The rearrangement links TRBV30 to TRBJ2-7, with TRBD1 matching over 10 bases. J lost 2 bases, V lost 2 bases, and 3 bases had no gene match. There are 14 residues in the CDR3. Germline CDR1 and CDR2: GTSNPN and SVGIG (reference sequence). This chain's CDR3 is CAWSKGTGAYEQYF. CDR3 in DNA: TGTGCCTGGAGTAAGGGGACAGGGGCCTACGAGCAGTACTTC.

The chain joins TRBV6-6 to TRBJ2-7; D is tentatively TRBD1 or TRBD2 (5 bases each). Germline CDR1 MNHNY, CDR2 SVGAGI (reference sequence). CDR3 length: 13 amino acids. The ends were cut back, 5 bases at V and 5 bases at J, with 13 bases in the middle. The CDR3 DNA reads as TGTGCCAGCAGTATGGGACGTGTGGACGAGCAGTACTTC. It yields the protein CASSMGRVDEQYF.

The gene calls are TRBV30 and TRBJ1-3; D uncertain. The V gene lost 0 bases and the J gene lost 5 bases, with 2 bases spanning the gap. The germline gives CDR1 GTSNPN, CDR2 SVGIG (reference sequence). This CDR3 has 11 residues. The CDR3 loop reads CAWSVRNTIYF. The CDR3 DNA reads TGTGCCTGGAGTGTAAGAAACACCATATATTTT.

The chain carries TRBV5-4 and TRBJ2-3; possible D gene TRBD2, 6 bases. V lost 4 bases and J 0 bases, leaving 12 bases between the germline ends. This CDR3 region has 15 residues. The germline CDR1 and CDR2 sequences are SGHNT and YYREEE (reference sequence). As DNA, the CDR3 is TGTGCCAGCAGCCGCGGGGAGGCTAGCACAGATACGCAGTATTTT. It is translated as CASSRGEASTDTQYF.

The chain joins TRBV5-1 to TRBJ2-1, with TRBD2 identical over 8 bases. Germline CDR1 SGHRS, CDR2 YFSETQ. The V segment lost 5 bases and the J segment 6 bases; nucleotides outside the gene matches: 13. The CDR3 runs 16 residues. In DNA form, the CDR3 reads TGCGCCAGCAGTCCATTTGGCACTAGCGGAAGCAATGAGCAGTTCTTC. Translating gives CASSPFGTSGSNEQFF.

This clone came up a few times. The rearrangement uses TRBV29-1 and TRBJ2-5, with 8 bases identical to TRBD1. Germline V gene data show CDR1 as SQVTM and CDR2 as ANQGSEA. The CDR3 is 15 residues long. With V trimmed by 6 bases and J by 1 base, 10 bases remained unmatched. In DNA form, the CDR3 reads TGCAGCGTGTGCCGTGGGACAGGCAGCCAAGAGACCCAGTACTTC. Amino acid sequence: CSVCRGTGSQETQYF.